The 30 T cell receptor beta chains below all came from one sample that was sequenced in a study of CD8 T cells in ankylosing spondylitis (dated by TCRdb to between 2016 and 2019). Library method: 5' RACE. For sequencing, an Illumina HiSeq 2500 was employed. TCRdb applied fastp at Q25 and MiXCR to the public reads, then kept only in-frame beta chains. Each CDR3 protein appears once, grouped with its most common genes and DNA. Recorded for this sample are tens of thousands of distinct CDR3 sequences; 11% of them occurred a single time. The leading ten clones occupy 1.2% to 1.5% of the sample. The sample comprised blood, either unsorted or a sorted T cell fraction (not recorded which). These receptors all come from a male donor with ankylosing spondylitis or in good health (not recorded which).

Ten or more counts support this clonotype. V is TRBV30 and J is TRBJ2-1; no clear D gene. The CDR3 consists of 13 residues. V gave up 3 bases and J gave up 2 bases, with 8 bases separating them. Germline V gives CDR1 GTSNPN, CDR2 SVGIG (reference sequence). CDR3 sequence (DNA): TGTGCCTGGAGCGGAGAGGCCTACAATGAGCAGTTCTTC. It yields the protein CAWSGEAYNEQFF.

The rearrangement joins TRBV7-9 to TRBJ2-2; D might be TRBD1 (6 bases). Trimming left V 4 bases short and J 0 bases short, with 12 bases between. Germline V gives CDR1 SEHNR, CDR2 FQNEAQ (reference sequence). The CDR3 has 16 amino acids. CDR3 coding DNA: TGTGCCAGCAGCTCGACAGGACTCGCGAACACCGGGGAGCTGTTTTTT. Amino acids: CASSSTGLANTGELFF.

Remarks on this clonotype: The junction does not match germline at one end; this may be a read error. The V gene is TRBV18, the J gene TRBJ1-2; perhaps TRBD1 as D (5 bases). CDR3 size: 13 residues. Germline V gene data show CDR1 as KGHSH and CDR2 as LQKENI. The CDR3 nucleotides are TGTGCCAACTCATCGGCTCAGGGAAGGGGCTACACCTTC. Its translation is CANSSAQGRGYTF.

The sample holds many counts of this clonotype. This chain links TRBV7-8 with TRBJ2-7; D is undetermined. CDR3 size: 15 residues. V dropped 5 bases and J dropped 8 bases, with 22 bases sitting between them. Germline V gene data show CDR1 as SGHVS and CDR2 as FQNEAQ. In nucleotides, the CDR3 is TGTGCCAGCAGCCCTGCCGGAGCCAGTACGGGCAAGCAGTACTTC. Encoded protein: CASSPAGASTGKQYF. Full variable domain (rest looked up from reference TRBV7-8 and TRBJ2-7): GAGVSQSPRYKVAKRGQDVALRCDPISGHVSLFWYQQALGQGPEFLTYFQNEAQLDKSGLPSDRFFAERPEGSVSTLKIQRTQQEDSAVYLCASSPAGASTGKQYFGPGTRLTVT.

This clonotype has at least ten counts. CDR3 residues: CASSARVGGYTF. The CDR3 DNA reads as TGTGCCAGTAGTGCCAGGGTAGGCGGCTACACCTTC. The chain couples TRBV19 to TRBJ1-2; D may be TRBD1 (5 bases). V lost 5 bases and J lost 8, with 12 bases in between. Germline assignment: CDR1 LNHDA and CDR2 SQIVND (reference sequence). The length of the CDR3 is 12 residues.

The V gene is TRBV12-3 or TRBV12-4, the J gene TRBJ2-7, with 8 bases that match TRBD1. CDR3 length: 14 amino acids. Trimming removed 3 bases from V and 6 bases from J; junction bases left unmatched: 7. DNA for the CDR3: TGTGCCAGCAGTTTCGCGGCAGGGGGCGCCGAGCAGTACTTC. This translates into CASSFAAGGAEQYF.

This clonotype has only a few counts. The CDR3 here is CASSHGTHLDTQYF. The CDR3, as DNA: TGTGCCAGCAGCCACGGGACTCACTTGGATACGCAGTATTTT. V gene TRBV7-2 combines with J gene TRBJ2-3; TRBD2 might be the D (6 bases). Per germline, CDR1 SGHTA and CDR2 FQGNSA. V gave up 5 bases and J gave up 6 bases, with 15 bases separating them. There are 14 residues in the CDR3. Full variable domain (outside the CDR3, taken from reference TRBV7-2 and TRBJ2-3): GAGVSQSPSNKVTEKGKDVELRCDPISGHTALYWYRQSLGQGLEFLIYFQGNSAPDKSGLPSDRFSAERTGGSVSTLTIQRTQQEDSAVYLCASSHGTHLDTQYFGPGTRLTVL.

This clonotype was found many times. The V gene is TRBV5-1, the J gene TRBJ1-1, with D possibly TRBD1 on 5 matching bases. Germline CDR1 reads SGHRS; CDR2 reads YFSETQ. V was cut by 1 base and J by 1 base, with 14 bases left in between. The CDR3 sequence is 16 residues long. This CDR3 reads CASSLRTNTQNTEAFF. DNA of the CDR3: TGCGCCAGCAGCTTGAGGACAAACACCCAGAACACTGAAGCTTTCTTT.

This clonotype occurred many times. The chain has TRBV5-6 and TRBJ2-1, with 10 bases identical to TRBD2. In germline, CDR1 is SGHDT, CDR2 YYEEEE. This CDR3 is built from 18 residues. Losses at the gene ends were 2 bases for V and 0 bases for J; bases not matched to a gene: 8. For the CDR3, the DNA is TGTGCCAGCAGCTTCTTGAGGGTAGCGGGGGGCTCCTACAATGAGCAGTTCTTC. It translates to CASSFLRVAGGSYNEQFF.

At least ten counts were recorded for this clonotype. The J gene is TRBJ2-2, the V gene TRBV5-1; tentatively, D is TRBD2 (7 bases). V lost 0 bases, J lost 1 base, and 10 bases lay in between. This CDR3 is 16 amino acids long. The germline V gene encodes CDR1 SGHRS and CDR2 YFSETQ. The CDR3, as DNA: TGCGCCAGCAGCTTGGACGGGGGGCTGAACACCGGGGAGCTGTTTTTT. Amino acids: CASSLDGGLNTGELFF.

In its sample, this clonotype was seen many times. The V and J genes are TRBV12-3 or TRBV12-4 and TRBJ2-3, with D possibly matching TRBD1 (6 bases). V dropped 6 bases and J dropped 1 base, with 14 bases sitting between them. The CDR3 is 15 residues long. CDR3 nucleotide sequence: TGTGCCAGCAGGCGCACCCAGGGGCGCACAGATACGCAGTATTTT. Residues: CASRRTQGRTDTQYF.

This clonotype occurred a few times. The chain joins TRBV10-3 to TRBJ2-7; D not certain. Trimming pared 0 bases from V and 2 bases from J, leaving 14 bases between. Germline V CDR1 and CDR2: ENHRY, SYGVKD. The CDR3 has 16 residues. This chain's CDR3 is CAISESGTDATYEQYF. The DNA of the CDR3 is TGTGCCATCAGTGAGTCCGGAACAGACGCTACCTACGAGCAGTACTTC.

This clonotype was seen a few times. This chain links TRBV6-1 with TRBJ2-5; TRBD2 matches at 11 bases. Germline assignment: CDR1 MNHNS and CDR2 SASEGT. Losses at the gene ends were 4 bases for V and 4 bases for J; bases not matched to a gene: 2. This CDR3 region has 14 residues. Here the CDR3 reads CASSASGGRETQYF. DNA of the CDR3: TGTGCCAGCAGTGCTAGCGGGGGGCGAGAGACCCAGTACTTC.

This clonotype has just a few counts. It may be a read error: a sequence one base away is much more abundant. The J gene is TRBJ1-2, the V gene TRBV5-1; the match to TRBD1 covers 7 bases. J lost 4 bases, V lost 4 bases, and 1 base had no gene match. Germline V CDR1 and CDR2: SGHRS, YFSETQ. The CDR3 is 12 amino acids. CDR3 region: CASSGDSYGYTF. The CDR3 region has the DNA TGCGCCAGCAGCGGGGACAGCTATGGCTACACCTTC.

The sample holds many counts of this clonotype. The genes are TRBV29-1 and TRBJ2-3; the D gene is possibly TRBD1 (6 bases). The germline V gene encodes CDR1 SQVTM and CDR2 ANQGSEA. Trimming took off 2 bases at V and 1 base at J, with 13 bases between the two ends. The CDR3 contains 15 residues. The CDR3 region has the DNA TGCAGCGTTGAAAAGGGGACACTAGGCACAGATACGCAGTATTTT. Residues: CSVEKGTLGTDTQYF.

The sample holds many counts of this clonotype. CDR3 amino acids: CATSREPNTGELFF. The CDR3 nucleotides are TGTGCCACCAGCAGAGAACCGAACACCGGGGAGCTGTTTTTT. The chain is built from TRBV15 and TRBJ2-2; D is uncertain. The CDR3 covers 14 residues. With 0 bases removed from V and 0 bases from J, the gap between germline ends came to 2 bases. Germline V gene data show CDR1 as LNHNV and CDR2 as YYDKDF (reference sequence). The full variable domain, rest sourced from reference TRBV15 and TRBJ2-2, is DAMVIQNPRYQVTQFGKPVTLSCSQTLNHNVMYWYQQKSSQAPKLLFHYYDKDFNNEADTPDNFQSRRPNTSFCFLDIRSPGLGDTAMYLCATSREPNTGELFFGEGSRLTVL.

This clonotype was counted at least ten times. The V call is TRBV20-1, the J call TRBJ1-6, with a tentative D call TRBD1 (6 bases). Per the germline V gene, CDR1 is DFQATT and CDR2 is SNEGSKA (reference sequence). This CDR3 is 16 amino acids long. V was cut by 1 base and J by 1 base, with 11 bases left in between. For the CDR3, the DNA is TGCAGTGCTAGAGTAGGGAGGGGGTCCTATAATTCACCCCTCCACTTT. Translation: CSARVGRGSYNSPLHF.

This clonotype showed up many times. V is TRBV7-8 and J is TRBJ2-7; 7 bases line up with TRBD1. CDR3 length: 15 amino acids. With 4 bases clipped from V and 7 bases from J, the junction kept 13 bases outside the gene matches. The germline gives CDR1 SGHVS, CDR2 FQNEAQ. The CDR3 nucleotides are TGTGCCAGCAGCTATGTACCCCAGGGGGTTGGGGAGCAGTACTTC. Translation: CASSYVPQGVGEQYF.

The V call is TRBV7-2, the J call TRBJ1-1; D possibly corresponds to TRBD1 (5 bases). CDR1 is SGHTA and CDR2 is FQGNSA in the germline V gene. Trimming cost V 7 bases and J 6 bases, with 21 bases left between them. The CDR3 is made up of 15 amino acids. The DNA for the CDR3 is TGTGCCAGCATCTACGGGGGGAGGGTAAGCGCTGAAGCTTTCTTT. This translates into CASIYGGRVSAEAFF.

This clonotype came up many times. This chain joins TRBV29-1 and TRBJ1-2; D is possibly TRBD1 (6 bases). V was clipped by 4 bases and J by 4 bases, with 13 bases between them. This CDR3 is built from 13 residues. Germline-derived CDR1 and CDR2 are SQVTM and ANQGSEA. The CDR3 loop reads CSVGMGAGYGYTF. CDR3 coding DNA: TGCAGCGTTGGGATGGGGGCTGGCTATGGCTACACCTTC.

The chain joins TRBV5-1 to TRBJ1-1, with 7 positions matching TRBD1. CDR3 length: 15 amino acids. Germline lookup yields CDR1 SGHRS and CDR2 YFSETQ. J was trimmed by 4 bases and V by 4 bases; bases with no gene match: 10. The CDR3 coding sequence is TGCGCCAGCAGCCTGAGGACAGGTCAGTTCACTGAAGCTTTCTTT. As protein: CASSLRTGQFTEAFF.

This chain joins TRBV7-9 and TRBJ2-3, with 7 positions matching TRBD2. Germline CDR1 and CDR2: SEHNR and FQNEAQ (reference sequence). This CDR3 is 15 amino acids long. V lost 5 bases to trimming and J lost 3 bases; unmatched junction nucleotides: 8. CDR3 protein: CASSQGGGGTDTQYF. CDR3 nucleotides: TGTGCCAGCAGCCAGGGTGGCGGGGGAACAGATACGCAGTATTTT.

The chain joins TRBV20-1 to TRBJ1-2; the D gene is possibly TRBD1 (6 bases). Per germline, CDR1 DFQATT and CDR2 SNEGSKA (reference sequence). Deletions cut 5 bases from V and 2 bases from J, with 12 bases between. The CDR3 contains 13 residues. The DNA of the CDR3 is TGCAGTGCTCAGGACAGCGAAAACTATGGCTACACCTTC. This encodes CSAQDSENYGYTF.

CDR3 sequence (DNA): TGCGCCAGCAGATCGACAGGGGAACGGAACACTGAAGCTTTCTTT. Its protein product is CASRSTGERNTEAFF. The chain couples TRBV5-1 to TRBJ1-1, with TRBD1 identical over 8 bases. Germline lookup yields CDR1 SGHRS and CDR2 YFSETQ. This CDR3 has 15 residues. V shed 5 bases, J shed 1 base, and the junction held 7 bases outside the gene matches.

The V call is TRBV5-4, the J call TRBJ2-1, with D perhaps given as TRBD1 or TRBD2 (6 bases each). Trimming removed 4 bases at V and 8 bases at J, with 16 bases between. The V gene's germline CDR1 is SGHNT and CDR2 YYREEE (reference sequence). This CDR3 comprises 14 residues. CDR3 sequence (DNA): TGTGCCAGCAGCCCGGGACTGGGGGGCTATGAGCAGTTCTTC. Protein sequence: CASSPGLGGYEQFF.

This clonotype was observed at least ten times. This chain connects TRBV5-1 to TRBJ2-7, with TRBD2 as a possible D gene (5 bases). The CDR3 covers 13 residues. Germline V CDR1 and CDR2: SGHRS, YFSETQ. Trimming stripped 3 bases from V and 7 bases from J, with 14 bases between. CDR3 region: CASSWQYTGEQYF. The DNA for the CDR3 is TGCGCCAGCAGCTGGCAATACACGGGGGAGCAGTACTTC.

This clonotype has a count of ten or more. The J gene is TRBJ1-5, the V gene TRBV11-2; D unresolved. Germline V gene sequence: CDR1 SGHAT, CDR2 FQNNGV. The CDR3 is 18 residues long. The V end was cut by 5 bases, the J end by 2 bases, with 22 bases between. CDR3 sequence (DNA): TGTGCCAGCAGCCCGGAGCCCCCCTCTTGGGTGGGCAATCAGCCCCAGCATTTT. Translation: CASSPEPPSWVGNQPQHF.

This clonotype showed up many times. The V gene is TRBV5-1, the J gene TRBJ2-1; either TRBD1 or TRBD2 may supply D (5 bases each). Trimming took off 7 bases at V and 10 bases at J, with 24 bases between the two ends. The CDR3 loop spans 15 amino acids. Per germline, CDR1 SGHRS and CDR2 YFSETQ. CDR3 DNA: TGCGCCAGCGGACTTTACCGGGGCCGCCCCTTCGAGCAGTTCTTC. It codes for CASGLYRGRPFEQFF.

This chain connects TRBV18 to TRBJ2-4; TRBD1 agrees at 7 bases. The CDR3 spans 15 residues. Germline CDR1 reads KGHSH; CDR2 reads LQKENI. With 0 bases clipped from V and 5 bases from J, the junction kept 4 bases outside the gene matches. The CDR3 protein is CASSPPTGPQNIQYF. In DNA form, the CDR3 reads TGTGCCAGCTCACCACCGACAGGGCCCCAAAACATTCAGTACTTC.

This clonotype was seen repeatedly, ten times or more. The V gene is TRBV29-1, the J gene TRBJ2-2, with 7 bases aligning to TRBD1. The junction had 5 bases not matched to a gene; V was cut back by 3 bases and J by 4 bases. In germline, CDR1 is SQVTM, CDR2 ANQGSEA. CDR3 length: 14 residues. The CDR3 here is CSVDSRGTTGELFF. The CDR3 nucleotides are TGCAGCGTTGATAGCAGGGGGACCACCGGGGAGCTGTTTTTT.